This TCR beta chain stems from a study of OX40 agonist ivuxolimab in advanced cancers. Study context: Ivuxolimab, which is an agonistic anti-OX40 (CD134) antibody, was administered to the patients. Patients were infused with ivuxolimab every 2 weeks at 0.01 to 10 mg/kg.

Profiled with immunoSEQ multiplex PCR; TCRdb holds only in-frame clones, not every one. This table has 65,000 to 85,000 clones, 80% to 95% appearing once. Study-level results: Low clonal expansion, among the lowest seen, marked partial responders at 0.1-3.0 mg/kg.

The CDR3 totals 12 residues. Germline V lookup: CDR1 SGDLS, CDR2 YYNGEE. As concerns this clone: The antigen is undetermined. Compared with germline, one end of the junction differs, possibly owing to a read error.

The J gene is TRBJ1-2, the V gene TRBV9; possibly TRBD1 for D (6 bases). This TCR came from an adult with an advanced solid tumor such as melanoma, head and neck, liver or kidney cancer. The specimen was CD4+ or CD8+ T cells sorted from blood, collected in a trial of the OX40 agonist ivuxolimab. Here the CDR3 DNA reads TGTGCCAGCAACGTAGGGGGGGCTGGCTACACCTTC. It specifies CASNVGGAGYTF.